Sequencing of this TCR beta chain was carried out in a study of blood T cell repertoires in COVID-19. About the research overall: COVID-19 samples collected from the United States, Italy and Spain covered acute and convalescent phases. Nucleic acid was either cDNA or gDNA, and it came from T cells, B-cell-depleted T cells, or PBMCs.

The germline V gene encodes CDR1 MGHDK and CDR2 SYGVNS. Trimming took 6 bases from V and 2 from J, leaving 8 bases between them. This CDR3 is 12 amino acids long. This clone occurred a few times. The assay was immunoSEQ multiplex PCR, and TCRdb's table has in-frame clones only and misses some. The table has about 190,000 clones, around 87% seen once. The sample taken for sequencing was peripheral blood. The J gene is TRBJ2-7, the V gene TRBV25-1; a weak D match, TRBD2 (6 bases). The TCR was taken from a middle-aged man with acute or convalescent COVID-19. CDR3 bases: TGTGCCAGCAGGGAGGGAACCTACGAGCAGTACTTC. Protein: CASREGTYEQYF.